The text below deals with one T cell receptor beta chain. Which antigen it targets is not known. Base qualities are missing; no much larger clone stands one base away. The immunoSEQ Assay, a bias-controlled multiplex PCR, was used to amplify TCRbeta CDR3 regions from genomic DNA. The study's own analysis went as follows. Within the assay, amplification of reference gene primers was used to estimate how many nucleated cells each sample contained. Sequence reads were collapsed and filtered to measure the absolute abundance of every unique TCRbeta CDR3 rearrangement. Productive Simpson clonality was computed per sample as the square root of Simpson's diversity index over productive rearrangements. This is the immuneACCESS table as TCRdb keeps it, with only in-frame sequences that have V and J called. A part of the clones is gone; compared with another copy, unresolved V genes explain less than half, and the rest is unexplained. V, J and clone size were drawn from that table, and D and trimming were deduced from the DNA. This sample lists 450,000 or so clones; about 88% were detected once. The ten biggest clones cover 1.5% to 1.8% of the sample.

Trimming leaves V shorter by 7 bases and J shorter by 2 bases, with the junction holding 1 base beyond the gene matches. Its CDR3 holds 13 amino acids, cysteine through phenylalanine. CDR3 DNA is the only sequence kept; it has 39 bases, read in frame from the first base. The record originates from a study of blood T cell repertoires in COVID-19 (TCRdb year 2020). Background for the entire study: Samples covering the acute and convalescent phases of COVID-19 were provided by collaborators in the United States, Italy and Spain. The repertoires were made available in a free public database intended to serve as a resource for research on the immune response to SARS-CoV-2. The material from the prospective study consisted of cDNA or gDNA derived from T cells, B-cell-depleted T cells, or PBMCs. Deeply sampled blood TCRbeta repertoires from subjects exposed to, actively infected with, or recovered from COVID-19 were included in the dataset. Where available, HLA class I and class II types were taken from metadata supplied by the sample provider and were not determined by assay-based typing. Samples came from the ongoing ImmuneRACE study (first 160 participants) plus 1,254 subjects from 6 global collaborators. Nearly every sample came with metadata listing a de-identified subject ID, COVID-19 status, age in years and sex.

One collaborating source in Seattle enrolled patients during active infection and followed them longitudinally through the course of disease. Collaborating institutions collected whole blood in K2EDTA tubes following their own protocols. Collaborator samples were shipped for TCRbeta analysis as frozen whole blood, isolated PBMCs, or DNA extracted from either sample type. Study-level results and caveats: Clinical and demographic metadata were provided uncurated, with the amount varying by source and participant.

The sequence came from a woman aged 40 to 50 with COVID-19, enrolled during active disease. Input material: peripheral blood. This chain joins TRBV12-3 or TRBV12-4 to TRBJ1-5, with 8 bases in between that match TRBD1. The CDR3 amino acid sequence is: CASTDRGNQPQHF. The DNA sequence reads TGTGCCAGCACGGACAGGGGCAATCAGCCCCAGCATTTT.